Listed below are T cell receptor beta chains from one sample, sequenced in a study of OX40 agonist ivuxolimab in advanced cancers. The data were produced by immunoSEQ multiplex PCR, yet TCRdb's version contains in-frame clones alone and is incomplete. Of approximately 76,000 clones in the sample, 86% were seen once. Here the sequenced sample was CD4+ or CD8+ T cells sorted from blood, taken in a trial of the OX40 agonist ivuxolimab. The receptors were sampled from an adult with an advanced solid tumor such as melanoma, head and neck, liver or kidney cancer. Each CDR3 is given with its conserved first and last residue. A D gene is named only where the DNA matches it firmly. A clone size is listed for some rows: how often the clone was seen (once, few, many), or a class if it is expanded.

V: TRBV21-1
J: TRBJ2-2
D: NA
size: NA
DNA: TGTGCCAGCAGCAAATCAGGGAGGGTTTGGACCGGGGAGCTGTTTTTT
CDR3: CASSKSGRVWTGELFF

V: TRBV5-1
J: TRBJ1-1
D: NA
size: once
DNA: TGCGCCAGCAGCTTGATCAGGGGGAACACTGAAGCTTTCTTT
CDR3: CASSLIRGNTEAFF

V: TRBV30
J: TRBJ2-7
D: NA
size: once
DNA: TGTGCCTGGAGTACAGGGCGCTCCTACGAGCAGTACTTC
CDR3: CAWSTGRSYEQYF

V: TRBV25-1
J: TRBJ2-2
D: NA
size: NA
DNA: TGTGCCAGCAGCCGGGCGGACCAGAGGTACACCGGGGAGCTGTTTTTT
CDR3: CASSRADQRYTGELFF

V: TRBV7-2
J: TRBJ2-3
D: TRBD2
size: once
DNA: TGTGCCAGCAGCCAAACTAGCGGGGTCACAGATACGCAGTATTTT
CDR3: CASSQTSGVTDTQYF

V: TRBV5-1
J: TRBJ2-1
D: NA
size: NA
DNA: TGCGCCAGCAGCTTGGGGGGCAGGGGCGAATACAATGAGCAGTTCTTC
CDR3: CASSLGGRGEYNEQFF

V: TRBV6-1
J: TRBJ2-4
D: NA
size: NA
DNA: TGTGCCAGCAGTGAACTGGAGGCCAAAAACATTCAGTACTTC
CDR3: CASSELEAKNIQYF

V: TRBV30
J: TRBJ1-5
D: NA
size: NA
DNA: TGTGCCTGGAGTGAGGGCAGCTCTTCGAATCAGCCCCAGCATTTT
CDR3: CAWSEGSSSNQPQHF

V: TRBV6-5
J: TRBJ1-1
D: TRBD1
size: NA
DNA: TGTGCCAGCAGTAAAGACAGGGGGAACACTGAAGCTTTCTTT
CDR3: CASSKDRGNTEAFF

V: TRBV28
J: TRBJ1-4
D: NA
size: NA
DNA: TGTGCCAGCAGTGCGACAGGAATTAATGAAAAACTGTTTTTT
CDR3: CASSATGINEKLFF

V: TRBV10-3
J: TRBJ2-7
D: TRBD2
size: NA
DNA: TGTGCCATCAGTGGATTAGAGACTAGCTACCACGAGCAGTACTTC
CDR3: CAISGLETSYHEQYF

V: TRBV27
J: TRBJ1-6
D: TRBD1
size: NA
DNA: TGTGCCAGCAGTTCTACCGGGACAGGGACCAGGAATTCACCCCTCCACTTT
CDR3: CASSSTGTGTRNSPLHF

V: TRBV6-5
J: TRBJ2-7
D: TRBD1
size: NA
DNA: TGTGCCAGCAGTAACCGACAGGGCGCCTACGAGCAGTACTTC
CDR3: CASSNRQGAYEQYF

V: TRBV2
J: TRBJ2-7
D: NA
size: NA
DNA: TGTGCCAGCAGTGATAGGTGGACACTGGGCTACGAGCAGTACTTC
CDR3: CASSDRWTLGYEQYF

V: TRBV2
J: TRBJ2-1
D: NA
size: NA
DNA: TGTGCCAGCAGAAGCGGTCCTGGGAGCTCCTACAATGAGCAGTTCTTC
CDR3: CASRSGPGSSYNEQFF

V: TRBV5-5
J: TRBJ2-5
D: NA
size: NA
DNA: TGTGCCAGCAGCCTCCTTACCAAAGAGACCCAGTACTTC
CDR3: CASSLLTKETQYF